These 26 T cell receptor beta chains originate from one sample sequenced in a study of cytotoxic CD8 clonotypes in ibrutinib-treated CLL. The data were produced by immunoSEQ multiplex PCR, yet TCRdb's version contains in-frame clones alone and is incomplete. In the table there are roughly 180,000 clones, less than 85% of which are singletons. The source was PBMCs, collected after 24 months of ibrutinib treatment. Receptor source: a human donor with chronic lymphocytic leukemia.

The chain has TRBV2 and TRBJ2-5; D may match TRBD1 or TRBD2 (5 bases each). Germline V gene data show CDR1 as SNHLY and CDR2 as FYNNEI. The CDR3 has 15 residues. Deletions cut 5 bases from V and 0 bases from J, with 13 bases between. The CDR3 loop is CASSWDGLYQETQYF. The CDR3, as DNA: TGTGCCAGCAGTTGGGACGGCCTGTACCAAGAGACCCAGTACTTC.

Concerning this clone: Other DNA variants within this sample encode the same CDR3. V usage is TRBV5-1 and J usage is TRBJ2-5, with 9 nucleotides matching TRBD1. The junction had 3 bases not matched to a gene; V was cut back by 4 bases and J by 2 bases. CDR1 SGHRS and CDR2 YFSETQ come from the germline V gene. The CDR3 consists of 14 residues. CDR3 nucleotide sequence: TGCGCCAGCAGCCTGGGACAGGGACAAGAGACCCAGTACTTC. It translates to CASSLGQGQETQYF.

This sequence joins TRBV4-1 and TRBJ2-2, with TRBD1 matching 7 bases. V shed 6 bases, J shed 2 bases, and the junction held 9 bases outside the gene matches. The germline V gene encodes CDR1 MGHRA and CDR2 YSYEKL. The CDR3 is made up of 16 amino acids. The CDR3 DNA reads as TGCGCCAGCAGAATAGGTCCAGGGGGAAACACCGGGGAGCTGTTTTTT. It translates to CASRIGPGGNTGELFF.

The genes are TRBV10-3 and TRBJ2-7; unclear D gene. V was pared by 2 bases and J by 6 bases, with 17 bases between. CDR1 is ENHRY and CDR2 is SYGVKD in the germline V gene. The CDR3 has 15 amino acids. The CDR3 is CAISESQTGVSEQYF. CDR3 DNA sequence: TGTGCCATCAGTGAGAGTCAGACTGGGGTATCCGAGCAGTACTTC.

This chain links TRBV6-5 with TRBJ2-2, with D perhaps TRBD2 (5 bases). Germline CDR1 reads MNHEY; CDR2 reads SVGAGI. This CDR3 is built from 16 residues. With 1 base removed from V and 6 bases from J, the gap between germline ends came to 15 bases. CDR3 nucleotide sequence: TGTGCCAGCAGTTACTGGGAGCCGGGTGGGCCCGGGGAGCTGTTTTTT. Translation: CASSYWEPGGPGELFF.

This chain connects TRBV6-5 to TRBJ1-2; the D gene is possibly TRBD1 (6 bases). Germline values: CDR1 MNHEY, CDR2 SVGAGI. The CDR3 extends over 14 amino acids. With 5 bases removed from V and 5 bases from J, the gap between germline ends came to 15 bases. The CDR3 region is CASSPSDRRYGYTF. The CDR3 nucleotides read TGTGCCAGCAGTCCTTCGGACAGACGGTATGGCTACACCTTC.

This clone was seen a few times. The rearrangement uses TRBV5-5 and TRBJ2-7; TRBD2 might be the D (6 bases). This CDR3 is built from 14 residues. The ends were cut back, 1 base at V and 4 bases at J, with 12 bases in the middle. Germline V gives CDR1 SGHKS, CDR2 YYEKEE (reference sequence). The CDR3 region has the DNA TGTGCCAGCAGCTTGATGGAGGGGAGGTACGAGCAGTACTTC. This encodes CASSLMEGRYEQYF. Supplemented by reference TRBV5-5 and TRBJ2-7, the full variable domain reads DAGVTQSPTHLIKTRGQQVTLRCSPISGHKSVSWYQQVLGQGPQFIFQYYEKEERGRGNFPDRFSARQFPNYSSELNVNALLLGDSALYLCASSLMEGRYEQYFGPGTRLTVT.

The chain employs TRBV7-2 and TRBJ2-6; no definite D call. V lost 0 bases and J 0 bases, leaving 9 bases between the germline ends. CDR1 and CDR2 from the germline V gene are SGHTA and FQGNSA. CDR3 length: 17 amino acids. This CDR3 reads CASSLAFGSSGANVLTF. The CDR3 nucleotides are TGTGCCAGCAGCTTAGCTTTTGGCAGCTCTGGGGCCAACGTCCTGACTTTC.

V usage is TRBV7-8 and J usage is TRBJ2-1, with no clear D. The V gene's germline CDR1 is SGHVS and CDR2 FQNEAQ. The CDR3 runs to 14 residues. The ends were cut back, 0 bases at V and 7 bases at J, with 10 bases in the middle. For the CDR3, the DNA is TGTGCCAGCAGCTTAGCGTCAAGGCGGAATGAGCAGTTCTTC. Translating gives CASSLASRRNEQFF.

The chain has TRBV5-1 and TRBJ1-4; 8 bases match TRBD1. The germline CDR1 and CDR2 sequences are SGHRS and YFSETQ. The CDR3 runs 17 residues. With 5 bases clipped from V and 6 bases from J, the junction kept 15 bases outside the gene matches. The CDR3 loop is CASRLGQGALLDEKLFF. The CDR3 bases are TGCGCCAGCAGACTTGGGCAGGGGGCACTTTTGGATGAAAAACTGTTTTTT.

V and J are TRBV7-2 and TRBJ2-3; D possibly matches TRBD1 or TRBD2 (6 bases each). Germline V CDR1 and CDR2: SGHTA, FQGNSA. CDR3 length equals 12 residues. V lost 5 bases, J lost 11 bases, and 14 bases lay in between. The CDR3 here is CASSLGGGVQYF. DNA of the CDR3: TGTGCCAGCAGCCTCGGGGGCGGTGTGCAGTATTTT.

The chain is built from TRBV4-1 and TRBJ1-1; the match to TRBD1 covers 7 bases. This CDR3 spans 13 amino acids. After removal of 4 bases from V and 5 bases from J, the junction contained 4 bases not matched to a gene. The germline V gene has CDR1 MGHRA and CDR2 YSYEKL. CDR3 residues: CASSRQGWTEAFF. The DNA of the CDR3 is TGCGCCAGCAGCCGACAGGGTTGGACTGAAGCTTTCTTT.

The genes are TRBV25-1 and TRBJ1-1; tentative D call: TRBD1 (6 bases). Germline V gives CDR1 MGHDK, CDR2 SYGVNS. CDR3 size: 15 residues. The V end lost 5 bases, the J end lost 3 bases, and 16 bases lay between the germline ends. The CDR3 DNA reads TGTGCCAGCAGTCCGTATAAGGGGGGGCACACTGAAGCTTTCTTT. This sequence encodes CASSPYKGGHTEAFF.

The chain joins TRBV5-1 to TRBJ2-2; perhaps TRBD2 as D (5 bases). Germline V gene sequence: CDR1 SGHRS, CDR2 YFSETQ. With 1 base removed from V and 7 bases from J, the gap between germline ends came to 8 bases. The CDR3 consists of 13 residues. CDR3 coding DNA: TGCGCCAGCAGCTTGCGGGGTAGCGGGGAGCTGTTTTTT. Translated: CASSLRGSGELFF.

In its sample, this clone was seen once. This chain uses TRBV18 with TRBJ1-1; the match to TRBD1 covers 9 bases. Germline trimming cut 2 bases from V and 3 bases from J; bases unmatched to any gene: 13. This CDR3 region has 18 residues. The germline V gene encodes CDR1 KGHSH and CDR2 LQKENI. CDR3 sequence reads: CASSPVITIRDRDTEAFF. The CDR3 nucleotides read TGTGCCAGCTCACCAGTAATAACCATTCGGGACAGGGACACTGAAGCTTTCTTT.

Here the CDR3 DNA reads TGTGCCAGCAAGAAACAGCTGTATACCTACGAGCAGTACTTC. Its translation is CASKKQLYTYEQYF. The chain employs TRBV2 and TRBJ2-7; D call uncertain. The CDR3 has 14 amino acids. V was shortened by 7 bases and J by 2 bases, with 15 bases between the two germline ends. CDR1 is SNHLY and CDR2 is FYNNEI in the germline V gene. Together with reference TRBV2 and TRBJ2-7, the CDR3 gives the full variable domain: EPEVTQTPSHQVTQMGQEVILRCVPISNHLYFYWYRQILGQKVEFLVSFYNNEISEKSEIFDDQFSVERPDGSNFTLKIRSTKLEDSAMYFCASKKQLYTYEQYFGPGTRLTVT.

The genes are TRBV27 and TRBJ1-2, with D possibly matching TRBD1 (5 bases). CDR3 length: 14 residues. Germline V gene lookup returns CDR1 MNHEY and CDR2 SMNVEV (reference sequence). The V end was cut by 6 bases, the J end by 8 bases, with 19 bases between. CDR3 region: CASSPAGGARGYTF. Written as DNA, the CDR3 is TGTGCCAGCAGCCCGGCGGGAGGGGCAAGAGGCTACACCTTC.

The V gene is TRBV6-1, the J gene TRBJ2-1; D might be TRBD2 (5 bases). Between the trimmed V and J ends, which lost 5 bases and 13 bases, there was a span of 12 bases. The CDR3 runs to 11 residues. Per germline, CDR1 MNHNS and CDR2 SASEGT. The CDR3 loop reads CASSNRLSQFF. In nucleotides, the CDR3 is TGTGCCAGCAGTAATAGACTATCCCAGTTCTTC.

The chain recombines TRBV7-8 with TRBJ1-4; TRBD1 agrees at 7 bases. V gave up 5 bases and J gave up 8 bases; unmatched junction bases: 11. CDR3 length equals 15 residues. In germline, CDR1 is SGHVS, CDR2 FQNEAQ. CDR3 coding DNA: TGTGCCAGCAGCCCTCGGGGAGGGGGCTGGGAAAAACTGTTTTTT. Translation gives CASSPRGGGWEKLFF.

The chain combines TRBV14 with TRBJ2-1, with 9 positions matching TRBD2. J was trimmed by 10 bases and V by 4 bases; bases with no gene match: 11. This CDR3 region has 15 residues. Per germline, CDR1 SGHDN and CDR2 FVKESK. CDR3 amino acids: CASSPGTSREEEQFF. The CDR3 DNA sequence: TGTGCCAGCAGCCCTGGGACTAGCCGGGAGGAGGAGCAGTTCTTC.

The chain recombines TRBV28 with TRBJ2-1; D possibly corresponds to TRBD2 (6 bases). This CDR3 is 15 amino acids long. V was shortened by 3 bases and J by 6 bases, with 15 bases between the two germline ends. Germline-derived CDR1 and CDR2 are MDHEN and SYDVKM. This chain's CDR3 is CASSFNRRGPNEQFF. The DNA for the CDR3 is TGTGCCAGCAGTTTTAACCGGCGGGGCCCCAATGAGCAGTTCTTC.

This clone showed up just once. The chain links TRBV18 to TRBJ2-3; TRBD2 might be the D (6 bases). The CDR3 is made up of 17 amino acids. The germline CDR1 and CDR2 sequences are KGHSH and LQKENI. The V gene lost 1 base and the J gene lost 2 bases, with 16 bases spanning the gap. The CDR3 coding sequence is TGTGCCAGCTCACCACGGTTACATAGCGGCTTCACAGATACGCAGTATTTT. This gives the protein CASSPRLHSGFTDTQYF.

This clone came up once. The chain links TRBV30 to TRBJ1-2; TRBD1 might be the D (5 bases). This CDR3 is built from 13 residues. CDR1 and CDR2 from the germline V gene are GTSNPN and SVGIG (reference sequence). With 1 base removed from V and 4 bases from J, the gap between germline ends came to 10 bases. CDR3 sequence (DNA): TGTGCCTGGAGTGCGGGGGTCGGCTATGGCTACACCTTC. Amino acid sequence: CAWSAGVGYGYTF.

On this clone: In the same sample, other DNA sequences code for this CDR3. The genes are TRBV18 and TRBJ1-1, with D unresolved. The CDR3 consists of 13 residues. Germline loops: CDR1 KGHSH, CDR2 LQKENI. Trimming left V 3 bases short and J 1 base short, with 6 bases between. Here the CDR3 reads CASSPGGNTEAFF. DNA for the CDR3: TGTGCCAGCTCACCCGGAGGGAACACTGAAGCTTTCTTT.

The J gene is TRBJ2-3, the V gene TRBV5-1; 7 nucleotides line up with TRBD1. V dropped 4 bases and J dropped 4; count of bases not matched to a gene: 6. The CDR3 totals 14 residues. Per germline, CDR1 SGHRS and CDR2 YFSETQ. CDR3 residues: CASSKGAGADTQYF. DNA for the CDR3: TGCGCCAGCAGCAAGGGGGCTGGGGCAGATACGCAGTATTTT.

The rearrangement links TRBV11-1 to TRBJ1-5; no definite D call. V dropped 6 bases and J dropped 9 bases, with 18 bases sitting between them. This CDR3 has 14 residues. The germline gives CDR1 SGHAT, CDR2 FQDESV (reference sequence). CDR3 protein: CASRRTRRCLPQHF. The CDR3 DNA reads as TGTGCCAGCAGACGGACCCGGCGTTGCTTGCCCCAGCATTTT.